A selection of T cell receptor beta chains follows, all from one sample in a study of identical twins. TCRdb recomputed calls from the 5' RACE reads with MiXCR, one row per CDR3 protein. The profile shows 200,000 to 300,000 distinct CDR3 sequences, roughly 10% of them singletons. The material sequenced was memory T cells sorted from blood. These TCRs come from a man aged 50-59 years in good health. Both conserved end residues are part of each CDR3. Rows give clone size only sometimes, using once, few, many, or a class for an expanded clone.

V: TRBV20-1
size: .
CDR3: CSAQDSSTDTQYF

V: TRBV15
size: few
CDR3: CATSRLGAPDTEAFF

V: TRBV5-1
size: many
CDR3: CASSQRTSGYDNEQFF

V: TRBV5-1
size: many
CDR3: CASSFTPPPGNTIYF

V: TRBV20-1
size: many
CDR3: CSAEDSMNTEAFF

V: TRBV7-9
size: few
CDR3: CATTRTGESYEQYF

V: TRBV12-3/TRBV12-4
size: many
CDR3: CASSPGTALSTDTQYF

V: TRBV4-3
size: few
CDR3: CASSPGTSGYHEQYF

V: TRBV6-1
size: .
CDR3: CASRLMRAGSLTYEQYF

V: TRBV7-9
size: few
CDR3: CASSLTGTNQPQHF

V: TRBV27
size: many
CDR3: CASSFGGTGIREQYF

V: TRBV20-1
size: many
CDR3: CSAGSEFGGEQFF

V: TRBV20-1
size: .
CDR3: CSPRADPILNTEAFF

V: TRBV29-1
size: few
CDR3: CSVDPGYLDTQYF

V: TRBV15
size: many
CDR3: CATSGTGAVEAFF

V: TRBV11-2
size: many
CDR3: CASSLVGALAETQYF